This T cell receptor (beta chain) stems from a study of shared clonotypes between healthy human individuals. The overall study: Three CD4 naive, three CD4 memory, two CD8 naive and one CD8 memory plate were used per donor.

As to this clone: What it recognizes is unknown.

The method was immunoSEQ multiplex PCR; TCRdb's version includes in-frame clones alone and lacks a portion of them. The repertoire has millions of clones, over 85% of them found once; the top ten carry roughly 0.13%. Notes on the study in general: Sampling covered blood only; tissue repertoires likely differ.

V shed 4 bases and J 7 bases; nucleotides not matched to a gene: 7. The CDR3 runs to 15 residues. Germline lookup yields CDR1 SGHVS and CDR2 FQNEAQ. The sequence was collected from a man aged 18 to 35 in good health. Sequencing input: naive CD4+ T cells sorted from blood. Specified subset: CD45RA+ positively selected. The chain recombines TRBV7-8 with TRBJ2-7; 13 positions match TRBD2. CDR3 nucleotides: TGTGCCAGCAGCTCCCCGGGACTAGCGGGGCGGGAGCAGTACTTC. This encodes CASSSPGLAGREQYF.